This T cell receptor (beta chain) was observed in a study of shared clonotypes between healthy human individuals. Study-level points and caveats: A generally larger estimated richness was seen in naive subsets than in memory subsets.

Concerning this clone itself: Its antigen is unknown.

Clones were sequenced by immunoSEQ multiplex PCR, and TCRdb holds only the in-frame ones, with some missing. Here the sample spans some 2,100,000 clones, about 93% being singletons. V shed 2 bases and J 3 bases; nucleotides not matched to a gene: 15. Germline CDR1 is SGDLS and CDR2 is YYNGEE. The CDR3 runs to 19 residues. Naivety among CD8 cells was defined by CD45RO negativity and positive CCR7 selection, thereby excluding terminally differentiated effector memory CD45RA+ cells. The TCR originated in a young man in good health. Some clones in this sample may be carry-over from other donors' samples. This rearrangement joins TRBV9 to TRBJ2-2; 8 bases fit TRBD2. Material for sequencing was naive CD8+ T cells from PBMCs. The CDR3 sequence: CASSVGAGGVDAYTGELFF. CDR3 DNA sequence: TGTGCCAGCAGCGTCGGGGCGGGGGGCGTGGACGCATACACCGGGGAGCTGTTTTTT.